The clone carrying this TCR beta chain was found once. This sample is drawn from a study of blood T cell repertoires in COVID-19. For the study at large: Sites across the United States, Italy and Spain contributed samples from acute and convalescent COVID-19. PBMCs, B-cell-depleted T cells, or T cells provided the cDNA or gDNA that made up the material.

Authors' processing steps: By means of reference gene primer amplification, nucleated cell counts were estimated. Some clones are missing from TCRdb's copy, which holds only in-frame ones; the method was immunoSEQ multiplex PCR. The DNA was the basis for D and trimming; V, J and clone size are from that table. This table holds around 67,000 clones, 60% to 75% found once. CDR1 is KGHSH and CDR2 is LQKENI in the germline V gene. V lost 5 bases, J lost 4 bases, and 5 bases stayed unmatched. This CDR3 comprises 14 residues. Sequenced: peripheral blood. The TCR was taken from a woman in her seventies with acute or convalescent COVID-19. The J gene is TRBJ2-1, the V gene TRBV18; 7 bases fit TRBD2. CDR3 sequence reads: CASSSGLLYNEQFF. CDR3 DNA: TGTGCCAGCTCATCGGGACTATTATACAATGAGCAGTTCTTC.